This T cell receptor (beta chain) was identified during a study of blood T cell repertoires in COVID-19. In the study overall: Samples came from the United States, Italy and Spain, spanning acute and convalescent COVID-19.

Original methodology: Estimated nucleated cell counts came from reference gene primer amplification. TCRdb keeps only in-frame clones here, not all; method: immunoSEQ multiplex PCR. The DNA gave D and trimming, while V, J and clone size come from that table. Of fewer than 250,000 clones listed, under 90% are singletons. This CDR3 region has 16 residues. Germline lookup yields CDR1 MGHRA and CDR2 YSYEKL. The V segment lost 1 base and the J segment 5 bases; nucleotides outside the gene matches: 7. Specimen: peripheral blood. V usage is TRBV4-1 and J usage is TRBJ1-5, with 8 bases matching TRBD1. The source is a woman between 40 and 55 years old with active or convalescent COVID-19. The CDR3 bases are TGCGCCAGCAGCCAAGCTCAGGGGGCGGTTTATCAGCCCCAGCATTTT. This encodes CASSQAQGAVYQPQHF.